This is a list of T cell receptor beta chains from one sample in a study of T cell responses to AZD1222 COVID-19 vaccine. Sequencing used immunoSEQ multiplex PCR; TCRdb keeps in-frame clones, though not all of them. The sample includes approximately 150,000 clones, under 95% seen only once; the top ten take around 5.4%. Source: peripheral blood, taken on day 0 of AZD1222 vaccination. These receptors all come from an adult in good health. Both conserved end residues are part of each CDR3. A D gene is named only where the DNA matches it firmly. Clone size is stated in some rows and not others, as once, few, many or a class when expanded.

TRBV10-1,TRBJ1-2,TRBD1,NA,TGCGCCAGCAGTGAAGAGGGGGCGGCCGGCTACACCTTC,CASSEEGAAGYTF
TRBV6-2/TRBV6-3,TRBJ2-2,NA,once,TGTGCCAGCAGCCATGGGGCCGGGGAGCTGTTTTTT,CASSHGAGELFF
TRBV2,TRBJ1-1,NA,NA,TGTGCCAGCAGTGAAAGAACTGAAGCTTTCTTT,CASSERTEAFF
TRBV9,TRBJ1-3,NA,NA,TGTGCCAGCAGCGTAGATACGGGGACCATATATTTT,CASSVDTGTIYF
TRBV6-2/TRBV6-3,TRBJ2-1,NA,NA,TGTGCCAGCAGTCAGATGACTGCCGGTGAGCAGTTCTTC,CASSQMTAGEQFF
TRBV18,TRBJ2-2,NA,few,TGTGCCAGCTCACCATTGGGACAACCGAACACCGGGGAGCTGTTTTTT,CASSPLGQPNTGELFF
TRBV5-1,TRBJ2-7,NA,NA,TGCGCCAGCAGCTTAGGGCCAGTCGGGTACGAGCAGTACTTC,CASSLGPVGYEQYF
TRBV7-3,TRBJ2-1,NA,NA,TGTGCCAGCAGCTTAGGAACCGGGTACAATGAGCAGTTCTTC,CASSLGTGYNEQFF
TRBV5-1,TRBJ2-2,NA,NA,TGCGCCAGCAGCTTAGCGGACAGCAGAAACACCGGGGAGCTGTTTTTT,CASSLADSRNTGELFF
TRBV19,TRBJ2-7,NA,NA,TGTGCCAGTAGTATGGCTGGCTACGAGCAGTACTTC,CASSMAGYEQYF
TRBV5-1,TRBJ2-1,NA,NA,TGCGCCAGCGGGAAGGAGGGGGGCTCCTACAATGAGCAGTTCTTC,CASGKEGGSYNEQFF
TRBV19,TRBJ1-5,TRBD1,NA,TGTGCCAGTAGTATCACAGGGGGCCCCCAGCCCCAGCATTTT,CASSITGGPQPQHF
TRBV20-1,TRBJ1-1,NA,NA,TGCAGTGCCCTCAAGGACACTGAAGCTTTCTTT,CSALKDTEAFF